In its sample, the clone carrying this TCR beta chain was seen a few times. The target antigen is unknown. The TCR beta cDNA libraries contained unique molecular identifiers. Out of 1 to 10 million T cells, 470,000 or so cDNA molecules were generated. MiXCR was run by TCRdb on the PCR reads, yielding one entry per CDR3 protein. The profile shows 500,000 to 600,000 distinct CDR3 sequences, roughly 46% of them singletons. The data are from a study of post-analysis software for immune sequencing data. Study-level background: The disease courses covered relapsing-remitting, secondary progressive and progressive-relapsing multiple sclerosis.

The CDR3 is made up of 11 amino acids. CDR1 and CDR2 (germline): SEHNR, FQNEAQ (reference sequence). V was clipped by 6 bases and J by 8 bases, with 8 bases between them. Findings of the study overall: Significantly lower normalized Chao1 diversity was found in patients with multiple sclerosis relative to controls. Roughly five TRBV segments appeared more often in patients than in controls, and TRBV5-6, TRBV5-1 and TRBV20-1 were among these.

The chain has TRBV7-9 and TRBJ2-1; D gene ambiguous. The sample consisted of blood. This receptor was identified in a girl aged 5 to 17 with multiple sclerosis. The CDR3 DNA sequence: TGTGCCAGCAGTTTATCTCATGAGCAGTTCTTC. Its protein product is CASSLSHEQFF.